This TCR beta chain was sequenced during a study of shared clonotypes between healthy human individuals. Whole-study findings and limits: Sequencing depth was a factor that was expected to affect clonotype sharing among donors.

Assay execution took place at the deep level. Each cell subset's genomic DNA was divided evenly among several immunoSEQ plates. This table comes from immunoSEQ multiplex PCR, and its TCRdb copy is limited to in-frame clones, with some not included. The repertoire consists of about 560,000 clones, with around 81% occurring once and the leading ten covering 12%. This clone was counted only a few times. What it binds is unknown. Material: PBMCs. The TCR comes from a middle-aged woman in good health. Some clones in this sample may be carry-over from other donors' samples.

The CDR3 DNA follows: TGTGCCAGCAGCTCCCGACAGGGGGCGGATGAGCAGTACTTC. Encoded protein: CASSSRQGADEQYF. J is TRBJ2-5 and V is TRBV13, with TRBD1 matching 10 bases. J gave up 11 bases and V 4 bases, and 10 bases lay outside the gene matches. The CDR3 consists of 14 residues. Germline V CDR1 and CDR2: PRHDT, FYEKMQ (reference sequence).